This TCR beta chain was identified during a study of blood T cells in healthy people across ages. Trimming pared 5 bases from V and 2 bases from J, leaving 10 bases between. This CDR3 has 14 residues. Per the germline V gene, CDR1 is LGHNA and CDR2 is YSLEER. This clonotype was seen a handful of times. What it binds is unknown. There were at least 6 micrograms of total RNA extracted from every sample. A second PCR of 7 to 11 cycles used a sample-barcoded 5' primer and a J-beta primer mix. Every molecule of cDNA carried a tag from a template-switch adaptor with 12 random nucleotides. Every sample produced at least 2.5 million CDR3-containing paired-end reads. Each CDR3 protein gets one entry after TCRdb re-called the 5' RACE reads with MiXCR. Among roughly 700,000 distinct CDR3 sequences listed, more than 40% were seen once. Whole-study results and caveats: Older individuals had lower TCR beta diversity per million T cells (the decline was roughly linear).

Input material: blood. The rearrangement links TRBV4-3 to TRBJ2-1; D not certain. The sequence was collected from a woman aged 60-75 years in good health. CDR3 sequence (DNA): TGCGCCAGCAGCTCCAGTCGGGCCTACAATGAGCAGTTCTTC. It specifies CASSSSRAYNEQFF.